Listed below are T cell receptor beta chains from one sample, sequenced in a study of CD8 T cells in Susac syndrome. TCRdb reprocessed the immunoSEQ multiplex PCR reads via MiXCR and lists one record per CDR3 protein. The sample holds 120,000 to 150,000 distinct CDR3 sequences; approximately 96% are singletons and the top ten take more than 0.075%. The sequencing input was CD4+ T cells from PBMCs. Receptors originate from a human donor with Susac syndrome. Each CDR3 is given with its conserved first and last residue. A D gene is named only where the DNA matches it firmly. Clone size is not always given. Where it is, it says once, few, many or a class for expanded clones.

J gene | clone size | V gene | D gene | CDR3 protein | CDR3 DNA
TRBJ2-7 | once | TRBV6-6 | TRBD1 | CASSDRGGQGEQYF | TGTGCCAGCAGTGACAGGGGAGGTCAAGGCGAGCAGTACTTC
TRBJ2-2 | . | TRBV14 | . | CASSQGWNGELFF | TGTGCCAGCAGCCAAGGCTGGAACGGGGAGCTGTTTTTT
TRBJ2-5 | . | TRBV2 | TRBD2 | CASSDGLAGGGVSTQYF | TGTGCCAGCAGTGATGGTCTAGCGGGAGGTGGGGTGTCGACCCAGTACTTC
TRBJ2-3 | . | TRBV5-4 | . | CASSLMEGRDTQYF | TGTGCCAGCAGCTTGATGGAGGGTCGAGATACGCAGTATTTT
TRBJ2-3 | once | TRBV5-1 | TRBD2 | CASSLPIAGGTDTQYF | TGCGCCAGCAGCTTGCCCATAGCGGGGGGCACAGATACGCAGTATTTT
TRBJ2-4 | once | TRBV12-3/TRBV12-4 | . | CASRGTGRNIQYF | TGTGCCAGCAGGGGTACAGGGCGGAACATTCAGTACTTC
TRBJ2-1 | . | TRBV20-1 | TRBD2 | CSASGLAAYNEQFF | TGCAGTGCTAGTGGCCTAGCGGCATACAATGAGCAGTTCTTC
TRBJ1-1 | . | TRBV7-2 | . | CASSLDSSNTEAFF | TGTGCCAGCAGCTTAGACAGTTCGAACACTGAAGCTTTCTTT
TRBJ2-1 | . | TRBV3-1 | . | CASSQSGTEQFF | TGTGCCAGCAGTCAGTCCGGGACTGAGCAGTTCTTC
TRBJ1-5 | . | TRBV6-1 | TRBD1 | CASSPGTGGLSNQPQHF | TGTGCCAGCAGTCCTGGGACAGGGGGATTGAGCAATCAGCCCCAGCATTTT
TRBJ2-1 | . | TRBV25-1 | . | CASSGRPGGEQFF | TGTGCCAGCAGTGGCCGTCCTGGGGGTGAGCAGTTCTTC
TRBJ2-2 | . | TRBV7-9 | TRBD2 | CASILTAGGFGELFF | TGTGCCAGCATCCTCACTGCGGGGGGATTTGGGGAGCTGTTTTTT
TRBJ2-4 | . | TRBV20-1 | TRBD1 | CSASDRLAKNIQYF | TGCAGTGCTTCGGACAGGTTGGCCAAAAACATTCAGTACTTC
TRBJ1-1 | . | TRBV18 | TRBD1 | CASSVDRVNTEAFF | TGTGCCAGCTCCGTGGACAGGGTGAACACTGAAGCTTTCTTT
TRBJ2-7 | . | TRBV5-1 | TRBD1 | CASSRDRQGVSNEQYF | TGCGCCAGCAGCCGCGACCGACAGGGGGTTTCCAACGAGCAGTACTTC
TRBJ2-5 | . | TRBV6-2/TRBV6-3 | . | CASSSAAETQYF | TGTGCCAGCAGTTCAGCGGCCGAGACCCAGTACTTC
TRBJ1-5 | . | TRBV24-1 | . | CATSGARGESNQPQHF | TGTGCCACCAGTGGGGCCAGGGGTGAGAGCAATCAGCCCCAGCATTTT
TRBJ2-1 | . | TRBV27 | TRBD2 | CASRDLAGGNEQFF | TGTGCCAGCAGGGACCTAGCGGGGGGGAATGAGCAGTTCTTC
TRBJ2-1 | once | TRBV29-1 | TRBD2 | CSVLSGSSYNEQFF | TGCAGCGTCCTTAGCGGGAGCTCCTACAATGAGCAGTTCTTC
TRBJ2-2 | . | TRBV6-5 | . | CASSYGGASGELFF | TGTGCCAGCAGTTACGGGGGGGCATCCGGGGAGCTGTTTTTT
TRBJ2-3 | . | TRBV28 | . | CASRSNLWDTQYF | TGTGCCAGCAGATCCAACCTTTGGGATACGCAGTATTTT
TRBJ2-3 | . | TRBV9 | . | CASSVSSVHTDTQYF | TGTGCCAGCAGCGTAAGTTCGGTCCACACAGATACGCAGTATTTT
TRBJ2-1 | . | TRBV19 | TRBD2 | CASSIMAGERNEQFF | TGTGCCAGTAGTATAATGGCGGGAGAAAGGAATGAGCAGTTCTTC
TRBJ1-4 | . | TRBV7-9 | TRBD1 | CASSLRARQGGEKLFF | TGTGCCAGCAGCTTACGGGCTCGACAGGGCGGTGAAAAACTGTTTTTT
TRBJ2-7 | . | TRBV5-6 | . | CASSYGGQGEQYF | TGTGCCAGCAGCTACGGGGGACAAGGCGAGCAGTACTTC
TRBJ1-1 | once | TRBV19 | TRBD1 | CATNPQRPGQGAWTEAFF | TGTGCCACAAACCCACAAAGGCCCGGACAGGGGGCATGGACTGAAGCTTTCTTT
TRBJ2-7 | . | TRBV20-1 | TRBD1 | CSASRDRGRFTAYEQYF | TGCAGTGCCTCCCGGGACAGGGGGCGTTTTACGGCCTACGAGCAGTACTTC
TRBJ1-5 | . | TRBV20-1 | . | CSARPSSNQPQHF | TGCAGTGCTAGACCCAGTAGCAATCAGCCCCAGCATTTT
TRBJ2-1 | once | TRBV5-1 | TRBD2 | CASSESGGARGEQFF | TGCGCCAGCAGCGAAAGCGGGGGGGCACGAGGTGAGCAGTTCTTC
TRBJ2-2 | few | TRBV7-9 | . | CASSLSPSTGELFF | TGTGCCAGCAGCTTAAGTCCCTCCACCGGGGAGCTGTTTTTT
TRBJ1-2 | . | TRBV6-5 | . | CASAGGLNYGYTF | TGTGCCAGCGCGGGGGGCTTGAACTATGGCTACACCTTC
TRBJ2-7 | . | TRBV5-1 | . | CASSLVGSDYSYEQYF | TGCGCCAGCAGCTTGGTTGGTAGCGACTACTCCTACGAGCAGTACTTC